This T cell receptor beta chain is from a study of T cells in Graves' hyperthyroidism and ophthalmopathy. Findings and limits, study-wide: Most thyroid clonotypes expanded above 0.001 were also detected in blood.

This clonotype showed up many times. Its matching antigen is unknown. V was cut by 3 bases and J by 1 base, with 12 bases left in between. The length of the CDR3 is 15 residues. The germline V gene encodes CDR1 MDHEN and CDR2 SYDVKM. Amplification targeted TCR beta CDR3 regions from RNA transcripts. During a first-round RT-PCR of the TCR CDR3, the HTBI primer set was used. TCRdb reprocessed the multiplex PCR reads via MiXCR and lists one record per CDR3 protein. The profile shows about 420,000 distinct CDR3 sequences, roughly 13% of them singletons. V is TRBV28 and J is TRBJ1-2; D perhaps matches TRBD1 (5 bases). The sample comprised blood. This receptor was taken from a woman aged 18-29 years with Graves' hyperthyroidism. Here the CDR3 reads CASSFGGVDNYGYTF. In DNA, the CDR3 is TGTGCCAGCAGTTTTGGGGGGGTGGATAACTATGGCTACACCTTC.